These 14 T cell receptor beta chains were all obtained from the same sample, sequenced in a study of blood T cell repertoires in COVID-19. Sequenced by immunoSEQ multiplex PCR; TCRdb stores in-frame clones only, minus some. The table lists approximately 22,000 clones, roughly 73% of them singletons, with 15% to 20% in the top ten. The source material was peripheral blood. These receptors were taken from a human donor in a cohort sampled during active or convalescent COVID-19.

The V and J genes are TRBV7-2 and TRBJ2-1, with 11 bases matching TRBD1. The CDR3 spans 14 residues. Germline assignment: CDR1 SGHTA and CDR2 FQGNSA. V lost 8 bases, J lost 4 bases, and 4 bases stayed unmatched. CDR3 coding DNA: TGTGCCAGCTCCGGGACAGGGGGATACAATGAGCAGTTCTTC. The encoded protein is CASSGTGGYNEQFF.

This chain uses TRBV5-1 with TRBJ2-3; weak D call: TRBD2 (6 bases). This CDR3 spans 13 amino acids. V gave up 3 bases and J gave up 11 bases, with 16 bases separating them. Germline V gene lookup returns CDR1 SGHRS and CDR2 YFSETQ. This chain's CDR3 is CASSCTLHGGQYF. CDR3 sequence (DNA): TGCGCCAGCAGCTGTACCCTACACGGGGGGCAGTATTTT.

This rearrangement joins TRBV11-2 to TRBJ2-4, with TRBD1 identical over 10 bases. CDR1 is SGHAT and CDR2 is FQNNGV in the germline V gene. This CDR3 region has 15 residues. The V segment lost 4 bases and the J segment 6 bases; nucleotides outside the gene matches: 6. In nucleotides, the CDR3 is TGTGCCAGCAGCTCTCGACAGGGGGCCGTAAACATTCAGTACTTC. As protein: CASSSRQGAVNIQYF.

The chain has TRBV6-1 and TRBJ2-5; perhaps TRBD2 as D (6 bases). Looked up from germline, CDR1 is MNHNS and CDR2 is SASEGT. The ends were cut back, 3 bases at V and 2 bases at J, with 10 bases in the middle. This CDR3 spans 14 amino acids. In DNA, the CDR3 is TGTGCCAGCAGTGACAGAGGAGGGCAAGAGACCCAGTACTTC. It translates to CASSDRGGQETQYF.

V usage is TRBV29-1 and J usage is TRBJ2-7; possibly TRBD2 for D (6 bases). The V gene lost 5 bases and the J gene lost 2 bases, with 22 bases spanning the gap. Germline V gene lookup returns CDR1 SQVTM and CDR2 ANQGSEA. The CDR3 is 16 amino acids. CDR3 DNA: TGCAGCGTTTTACGGGGGAGAGGGTCGGAGACCTACGAGCAGTACTTC. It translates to CSVLRGRGSETYEQYF.

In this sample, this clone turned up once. In nucleotides, the CDR3 is TGTGCCAGCAGTTACTCCAACCAGGGCGACACTGAAGCTTTCTTT. It translates to CASSYSNQGDTEAFF. V usage is TRBV6-5 and J usage is TRBJ1-1, with a possible D match to TRBD1 (5 bases). Between the trimmed V and J ends, which lost 0 bases and 3 bases, there was a span of 11 bases. This CDR3 is 15 amino acids long. Per germline, CDR1 MNHEY and CDR2 SVGAGI.

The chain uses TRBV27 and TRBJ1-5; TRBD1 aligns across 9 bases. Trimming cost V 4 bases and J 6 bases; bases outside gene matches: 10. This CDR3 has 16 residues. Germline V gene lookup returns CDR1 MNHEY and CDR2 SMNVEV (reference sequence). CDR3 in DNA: TGTGCCAGCAGTTCCACCCGGGACAGGGTAAGTCAGCCCCAGCATTTT. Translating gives CASSSTRDRVSQPQHF.

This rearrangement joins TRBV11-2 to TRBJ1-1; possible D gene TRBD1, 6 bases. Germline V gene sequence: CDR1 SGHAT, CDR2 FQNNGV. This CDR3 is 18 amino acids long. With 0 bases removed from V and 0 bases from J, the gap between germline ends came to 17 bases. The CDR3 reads CASSLDLRGGPMNTEAFF. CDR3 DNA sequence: TGTGCCAGCAGCTTAGATCTGAGGGGGGGTCCCATGAACACTGAAGCTTTCTTT.

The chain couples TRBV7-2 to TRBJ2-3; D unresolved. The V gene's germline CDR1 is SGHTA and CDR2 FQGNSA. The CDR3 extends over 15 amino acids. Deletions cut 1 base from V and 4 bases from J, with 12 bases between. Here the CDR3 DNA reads TGTGCCAGCAGCTTAGTGAGTGAGGCGGCAGATACGCAGTATTTT. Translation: CASSLVSEAADTQYF. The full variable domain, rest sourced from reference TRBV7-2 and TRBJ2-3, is GAGVSQSPSNKVTEKGKDVELRCDPISGHTALYWYRQSLGQGLEFLIYFQGNSAPDKSGLPSDRFSAERTGGSVSTLTIQRTQQEDSAVYLCASSLVSEAADTQYFGPGTRLTVL.

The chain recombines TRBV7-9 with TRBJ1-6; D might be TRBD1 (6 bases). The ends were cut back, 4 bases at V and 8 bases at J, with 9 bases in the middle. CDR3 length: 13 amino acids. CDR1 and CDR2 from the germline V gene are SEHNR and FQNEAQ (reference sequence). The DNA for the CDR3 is TGTGCCAGCAGCTCCCACAGGGATTCACCCCTCCACTTT. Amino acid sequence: CASSSHRDSPLHF.

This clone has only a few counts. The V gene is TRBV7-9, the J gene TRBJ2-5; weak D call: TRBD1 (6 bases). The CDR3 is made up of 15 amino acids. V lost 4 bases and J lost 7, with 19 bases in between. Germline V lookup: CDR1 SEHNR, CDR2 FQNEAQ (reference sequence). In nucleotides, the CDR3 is TGTGCCAGCAGCTCCCTGACAGGTCTTAAAGGGACCCAGTACTTC. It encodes CASSSLTGLKGTQYF.

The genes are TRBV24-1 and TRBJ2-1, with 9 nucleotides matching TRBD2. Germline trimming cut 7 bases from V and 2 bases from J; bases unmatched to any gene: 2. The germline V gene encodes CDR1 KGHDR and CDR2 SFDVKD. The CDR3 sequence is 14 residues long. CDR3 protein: CATRTSGTYNEQFF. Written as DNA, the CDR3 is TGTGCCACCAGGACTAGCGGAACCTACAATGAGCAGTTCTTC.

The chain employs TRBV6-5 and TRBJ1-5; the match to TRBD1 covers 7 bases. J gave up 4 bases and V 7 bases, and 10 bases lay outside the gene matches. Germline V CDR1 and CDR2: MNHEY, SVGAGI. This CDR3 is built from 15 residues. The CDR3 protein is CASIIRTGLNQPQHF. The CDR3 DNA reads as TGTGCCAGCATAATAAGGACAGGACTAAATCAGCCCCAGCATTTT.

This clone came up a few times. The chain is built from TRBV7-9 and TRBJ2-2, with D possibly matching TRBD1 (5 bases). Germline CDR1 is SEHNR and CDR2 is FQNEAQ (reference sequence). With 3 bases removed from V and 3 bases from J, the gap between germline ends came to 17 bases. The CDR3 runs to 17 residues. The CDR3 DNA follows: TGTGCCAGCAGCTTGAGGCGTATTCAGGGTCACACCGGGGAGCTGTTTTTT. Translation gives CASSLRRIQGHTGELFF.